A single sample is the source of the 14 T cell receptor beta chains below, sequenced in a study of blood T cell repertoires in COVID-19. Sequencing used immunoSEQ multiplex PCR; TCRdb keeps in-frame clones, though not all of them. The sample has hundreds of thousands of clones, 85% to 90% seen once; the top ten hold 1%. What was sequenced was PBMCs or T cells enriched from blood (not recorded which). These receptors were obtained from a man aged 18-30 years who had recovered from COVID-19.

CDR3 region: CATSREMTGLEQYF. CDR3 coding DNA: TGTGCCACCAGCAGAGAAATGACAGGGCTCGAGCAGTACTTC. J is TRBJ2-7 and V is TRBV15, with 7 bases fitting TRBD1. Germline trimming cut 0 bases from V and 6 bases from J; bases unmatched to any gene: 5. This CDR3 has 14 amino acids. Germline CDR1 LNHNV, CDR2 YYDKDF (reference sequence).

The V gene is TRBV9, the J gene TRBJ2-3, with D possibly matching TRBD2 (5 bases). There are 15 residues in the CDR3. From germline, CDR1 is SGDLS and CDR2 YYNGEE. The V gene lost 0 bases and the J gene lost 1 base, with 9 bases spanning the gap. The CDR3 loop reads CASSVASGRTDTQYF. As DNA, the CDR3 is TGTGCCAGCAGCGTAGCCAGCGGCCGCACAGATACGCAGTATTTT.

J is TRBJ2-1 and V is TRBV14, with TRBD2 matching 8 bases. Looked up from germline, CDR1 is SGHDN and CDR2 is FVKESK. V was pared by 6 bases and J by 2 bases, with 6 bases of the junction left unmatched. This CDR3 is 15 amino acids long. CDR3 nucleotide sequence: TGTGCCAGCAGACATAGCGGGGCTGCCTACAATGAGCAGTTCTTC. It translates to CASRHSGAAYNEQFF.

CDR3 protein: CSVDRGRWNTEAFF. The CDR3 nucleotides are TGCAGCGTGGACAGGGGCCGGTGGAACACTGAAGCTTTCTTT. The chain recombines TRBV29-1 with TRBJ1-1; 9 positions match TRBD1. CDR1 is SQVTM and CDR2 is ANQGSEA in the germline V gene. This CDR3 contains 14 residues. V lost 6 bases and J lost 1; bases outside the gene matches: 6.

This chain uses TRBV19 with TRBJ2-7; 8 nucleotides agree with TRBD1. After removal of 3 bases from V and 6 bases from J, the junction contained 7 bases not matched to a gene. Germline CDR1 LNHDA, CDR2 SQIVND (reference sequence). CDR3 length: 14 amino acids. The chain's CDR3 is CASSMADRVSEQYF. CDR3 DNA: TGTGCCAGTAGTATGGCGGACAGGGTGTCCGAGCAGTACTTC. Full variable domain (outside the CDR3, taken from reference TRBV19 and TRBJ2-7): DGGITQSPKYLFRKEGQNVTLSCEQNLNHDAMYWYRQDPGQGLRLIYYSQIVNDFQKGDIAEGYSVSREKKESFPLTVTSAQKNPTAFYLCASSMADRVSEQYFGPGTRLTVT.

This rearrangement joins TRBV6-5 to TRBJ2-3; TRBD1 matches 8 bases. CDR1 MNHEY and CDR2 SVGAGI come from the germline V gene. The trim removed 4 bases at V and 4 bases at J, leaving 4 bases unmatched. The CDR3 is 14 amino acids. The CDR3, as DNA: TGTGCCAGCAGTTCGGACAGGGTGGCAGATACGCAGTATTTT. The encoded protein is CASSSDRVADTQYF.

The chain couples TRBV10-3 to TRBJ2-3; D is possibly TRBD2 (6 bases). Between the trimmed V and J ends, which lost 3 bases and 5 bases, there was a span of 18 bases. Germline CDR1 reads ENHRY; CDR2 reads SYGVKD. CDR3 length equals 16 residues. The CDR3 protein is CAISDGAGPQGDTQYF. For the CDR3, the DNA is TGTGCCATCAGTGACGGGGCGGGACCGCAGGGAGATACGCAGTATTTT.

This clone was recorded once. This sequence joins TRBV6-5 and TRBJ2-1; 8 bases fit TRBD2. The trim removed 11 bases at V and 10 bases at J, leaving 16 bases unmatched. CDR1 is MNHEY and CDR2 is SVGAGI in the germline V gene. This CDR3 has 14 residues. CDR3 amino acids: CASKGQREQVEQFF. CDR3 DNA: TGTGCCTCGAAAGGTCAGCGGGAGCAGGTAGAGCAGTTCTTC.

The genes are TRBV6-5 and TRBJ1-6; 10 bases match TRBD1. The CDR3 is made up of 15 amino acids. Looked up from germline, CDR1 is MNHEY and CDR2 is SVGAGI. J was trimmed by 9 bases and V by 7 bases; bases with no gene match: 9. The CDR3 coding sequence is TGTGCCAGCAAGGGATTTAGGACAGGGGGTTCACCCCTCCACTTT. Protein sequence: CASKGFRTGGSPLHF.

This chain uses TRBV9 with TRBJ2-7; TRBD1 aligns across 9 bases. The CDR3 totals 17 residues. V gave up 4 bases and J gave up 2 bases; unmatched junction bases: 13. Germline CDR1 reads SGDLS; CDR2 reads YYNGEE. The CDR3 here is CASSPTGAGTGPYEQYF. CDR3 DNA sequence: TGTGCCAGCAGCCCCACTGGCGCCGGGACAGGGCCCTACGAGCAGTACTTC.

This clone was counted once. The chain carries TRBV7-9 and TRBJ2-1; TRBD2 agrees at 11 bases. With V trimmed by 5 bases and J by 6 bases, 6 bases remained unmatched. The CDR3 sequence is 15 residues long. Germline V CDR1 and CDR2: SEHNR, FQNEAQ (reference sequence). The chain's CDR3 is CASSPAGTSGNEQFF. In DNA form, the CDR3 reads TGTGCCAGCAGCCCCGCTGGGACTAGCGGCAATGAGCAGTTCTTC.

The chain combines TRBV5-1 with TRBJ2-3, with TRBD1 matching over 8 bases. J lost 3 bases, V lost 4 bases, and 13 bases had no gene match. The germline V gene has CDR1 SGHRS and CDR2 YFSETQ. The CDR3 covers 17 residues. CDR3 residues: CASSVQGERGATDTQYF. In nucleotides, the CDR3 is TGCGCCAGCAGCGTACAGGGGGAAAGGGGAGCTACAGATACGCAGTATTTT.

The rearrangement uses TRBV7-9 and TRBJ1-2; maybe TRBD1 (6 bases). CDR1 and CDR2 (germline): SEHNR, FQNEAQ (reference sequence). V lost 1 base, J lost 8 bases, and 8 bases lay in between. The CDR3 consists of 12 residues. The CDR3 region has the DNA TGTGCCAGCAGCTTAGAGGGGGAGGGCTACACCTTC. Translation: CASSLEGEGYTF.

The genes are TRBV28 and TRBJ2-1; TRBD1 might be the D (6 bases). The CDR3 is made up of 12 amino acids. Germline loops: CDR1 MDHEN, CDR2 SYDVKM. The V end was cut by 5 bases, the J end by 10 bases, with 12 bases between. This chain's CDR3 is CASSQGRVEQFF. The CDR3 DNA is TGTGCCAGCAGTCAGGGGCGGGTGGAGCAGTTCTTC.